Presented here are 20 T cell receptor beta chains from one specimen sequenced in a study of identical twins. TCRdb re-called the 5' RACE reads through MiXCR, storing one row per CDR3 protein. The sample shows hundreds of thousands of distinct CDR3 sequences, about 12% of them seen only once. These data were also reused for a study on yellow fever vaccine responses in identical twins.

The sample comprised PBMCs. These receptors all stem from a woman between 18 and 29 years old in good health.

This clonotype was seen only a few times. This rearrangement joins TRBV5-6 to TRBJ1-5, with 11 bases matching TRBD1. CDR3 size: 15 residues. CDR1 SGHDT and CDR2 YYEEEE come from the germline V gene. V lost 3 bases to trimming and J lost 4 bases; unmatched junction nucleotides: 3. The CDR3 here is CASSSGQGGNQPQHF. The CDR3 nucleotides are TGTGCCAGCAGCTCGGGACAGGGGGGAAATCAGCCCCAGCATTTT.

There are a few counts of this clonotype. CDR3 protein: CASSSKGGGNTEAFF. DNA of the CDR3: TGTGCCAGCAGCTCCAAGGGGGGTGGGAACACTGAAGCTTTCTTT. The V call is TRBV7-2, the J call TRBJ1-1; perhaps TRBD1 as D (6 bases). Germline V gene sequence: CDR1 SGHTA, CDR2 FQGNSA. This CDR3 spans 15 amino acids. The V end lost 4 bases, the J end lost 1 base, and 13 bases lay between the germline ends.

The J gene is TRBJ2-7, the V gene TRBV2; 12 bases are shared with TRBD2. Germline lookup yields CDR1 SNHLY and CDR2 FYNNEI. Losses at the gene ends were 7 bases for V and 4 bases for J; bases not matched to a gene: 2. This CDR3 has 13 amino acids. In DNA, the CDR3 is TGTGCCAGCAAGGGACTAGCGGGTTACGAGCAGTACTTC. Translating it yields CASKGLAGYEQYF.

The table lists this clonotype with a few counts. CDR3 bases: TGTGCCAGCAGCGCCCGACTAGCGGACTCCTACGAGCAGTACTTC. Residues: CASSARLADSYEQYF. This chain uses TRBV7-9 with TRBJ2-7, with TRBD2 matching 9 bases. Trimming cost V 5 bases and J 0 bases; bases outside gene matches: 5. The CDR3 covers 15 residues. CDR1 and CDR2 (germline): SEHNR, FQNEAQ (reference sequence). Full variable domain (outside the CDR3, taken from reference TRBV7-9 and TRBJ2-7): DTGVSQNPRHKITKRGQNVTFRCDPISEHNRLYWYRQTLGQGPEFLTYFQNEAQLEKSRLLSDRFSAERPKGSFSTLEIQRTEQGDSAMYLCASSARLADSYEQYFGPGTRLTVT.

The chain carries TRBV6-1 and TRBJ1-1; TRBD1 agrees at 7 bases. V shed 8 bases and J 3 bases; nucleotides not matched to a gene: 3. This CDR3 contains 12 residues. Germline-derived CDR1 and CDR2 are MNHNS and SASEGT. The CDR3: CASLGQHTEAFF. The CDR3, as DNA: TGTGCCAGCTTGGGACAGCACACTGAAGCTTTCTTT.

The gene calls are TRBV10-2 and TRBJ2-2, with 11 bases aligning to TRBD2. The CDR3 covers 14 residues. CDR1 and CDR2 from the germline V gene are WSHSY and SAAADI. With 11 bases clipped from V and 6 bases from J, the junction kept 8 bases outside the gene matches. CDR3 sequence reads: CAGFSGGAPGELFF. The CDR3 DNA is TGCGCCGGCTTTAGCGGGGGGGCCCCCGGGGAGCTGTTTTTT.

The chain has TRBV6-1 and TRBJ2-5; 11 bases are a match to TRBD2. The germline gives CDR1 MNHNS, CDR2 SASEGT. Trimming removed 6 bases from V and 5 bases from J; junction bases left unmatched: 5. This CDR3 region has 14 residues. The CDR3 region is CASSASGGSETQYF. Written as DNA, the CDR3 is TGTGCCAGCAGCGCTAGCGGGGGGAGCGAGACCCAGTACTTC.

The rearrangement links TRBV7-6 to TRBJ1-4; D is unresolved. Deletions cut 3 bases from V and 8 bases from J, with 19 bases between. CDR1 and CDR2 (germline): SGHVS, FNYEAQ. The length of the CDR3 is 16 residues. The CDR3 DNA sequence: TGTGCCAGCAGCTTGAGTAGTAAGGGCCTTACGGAAAAACTGTTTTTT. Protein: CASSLSSKGLTEKLFF.

This clonotype was detected a few times. The rearrangement links TRBV4-1 to TRBJ2-1; 10 bases match TRBD2. CDR1 and CDR2 from the germline V gene are MGHRA and YSYEKL. V gave up 3 bases and J gave up 7 bases; unmatched junction bases: 9. The CDR3 contains 16 residues. CDR3 nucleotide sequence: TGCGCCAGCAGCCAGACAACTAGCGGGGCGTGGAATGAGCAGTTCTTC. This codes for CASSQTTSGAWNEQFF.

Ten or more counts support this clonotype. The rearrangement links TRBV2 to TRBJ2-1, with TRBD1 as a possible D gene (6 bases). This CDR3 region has 14 residues. Germline loops: CDR1 SNHLY, CDR2 FYNNEI. Trimming stripped 0 bases from V and 11 bases from J, with 14 bases between. The CDR3 sequence: CASSEALSRGKQFF. The CDR3 coding sequence is TGTGCCAGCAGTGAAGCGCTTTCCAGGGGTAAGCAGTTCTTC.

This clonotype has only a few counts. The chain uses TRBV6-1 and TRBJ2-3, with TRBD1 matching 10 bases. There are 15 residues in the CDR3. The J segment lost 2 bases and the V segment lost 4 bases, leaving 3 bases of the junction unmatched. Per the germline V gene, CDR1 is MNHNS and CDR2 is SASEGT. CDR3 protein: CASSVTGGDTDTQYF. CDR3 sequence (DNA): TGTGCCAGCAGTGTGACAGGGGGCGACACAGATACGCAGTATTTT.

The chain couples TRBV7-6 to TRBJ2-2, with D maybe TRBD2 (6 bases). Germline V CDR1 and CDR2: SGHVS, FNYEAQ. The V gene lost 5 bases and the J gene lost 0 bases, with 13 bases spanning the gap. This CDR3 spans 16 amino acids. The CDR3 loop reads CASSPSDYTNTGELFF. The CDR3 coding sequence is TGTGCCAGCAGCCCATCGGACTACACGAACACCGGGGAGCTGTTTTTT.

This clonotype was recorded at least ten times. The chain is built from TRBV10-3 and TRBJ1-1, with D maybe TRBD1 (6 bases). V lost 6 bases, J lost 3 bases, and 14 bases lay in between. The CDR3 length is 14 residues. Per the germline V gene, CDR1 is ENHRY and CDR2 is SYGVKD. The CDR3 reads CAIRVDGGYTEAFF. The CDR3 DNA sequence: TGTGCCATCAGGGTCGACGGGGGCTACACTGAAGCTTTCTTT.

In this sample, this clonotype turned up a few times. This chain joins TRBV5-1 and TRBJ2-7; TRBD2 is a possible D gene (6 bases). The germline V gene has CDR1 SGHRS and CDR2 YFSETQ. The CDR3 totals 15 residues. Trimming took 0 bases from V and 4 from J, leaving 14 bases between them. The CDR3 region is CASSLAAGPNYEQYF. DNA of the CDR3: TGCGCCAGCAGCTTGGCCGCGGGGCCCAATTACGAGCAGTACTTC.

The chain combines TRBV5-1 with TRBJ2-7; TRBD2 matches at 14 bases. With V trimmed by 6 bases and J by 2 bases, 10 bases remained unmatched. This CDR3 region has 17 residues. Germline CDR1 SGHRS, CDR2 YFSETQ. The DNA of the CDR3 is TGCGCCAGCAAAGTGGGACTAGCGGGGGATCGGGCCTACGAGCAGTACTTC. Protein product: CASKVGLAGDRAYEQYF.

V and J are TRBV23-1 and TRBJ1-1; no reliable D call. TRBV23-1 is given ORF status, its function remaining uncertain. Trimming took 4 bases from V and 3 from J, leaving 12 bases between them. The CDR3 sequence is 14 residues long. The CDR3 sequence: CASSRGEMHTEAFF. DNA of the CDR3: TGCGCCAGCAGTCGTGGGGAGATGCACACTGAAGCTTTCTTT.

The chain has TRBV20-1 and TRBJ2-3; 8 bases are a match to TRBD2. The V segment lost 3 bases and the J segment 2 bases; nucleotides outside the gene matches: 7. From germline, CDR1 is DFQATT and CDR2 SNEGSKA (reference sequence). The CDR3 has 15 amino acids. The CDR3 loop reads CSASGGASYTDTQYF. The CDR3, as DNA: TGCAGTGCTAGCGGGGGGGCCAGTTACACAGATACGCAGTATTTT.

The chain couples TRBV28 to TRBJ2-7; 11 nucleotides line up with TRBD1. This CDR3 comprises 14 residues. Trimming at V came to 5 bases and at J to 7 bases, leaving 7 bases not matched to a gene. The germline gives CDR1 MDHEN, CDR2 SYDVKM. CDR3 loop: CASSIGQGAWEQYF. For the CDR3, the DNA is TGTGCCAGCAGTATCGGACAGGGGGCGTGGGAGCAGTACTTC.

The chain employs TRBV5-1 and TRBJ2-7; tentatively, D is TRBD2 (6 bases). Germline V gene sequence: CDR1 SGHRS, CDR2 YFSETQ. Trimming took off 0 bases at V and 3 bases at J, with 13 bases between the two ends. This CDR3 region has 15 residues. The CDR3 nucleotides are TGCGCCAGCAGCTTGGGCGGGGCTCAGGACTACGAGCAGTACTTC. Its translation is CASSLGGAQDYEQYF. Supplemented by reference TRBV5-1 and TRBJ2-7, the full variable domain reads KAGVTQTPRYLIKTRGQQVTLSCSPISGHRSVSWYQQTPGQGLQFLFEYFSETQRNKGNFPGRFSGRQFSNSRSEMNVSTLELGDSALYLCASSLGGAQDYEQYFGPGTRLTVT.

The chain employs TRBV5-1 and TRBJ1-2; D not resolved. Germline lookup yields CDR1 SGHRS and CDR2 YFSETQ. The CDR3 loop spans 12 amino acids. The ends were cut back, 0 bases at V and 8 bases at J, with 8 bases in the middle. CDR3 residues: CASSLDPGGYTF. The CDR3 DNA follows: TGCGCCAGCAGCTTGGATCCAGGCGGCTACACCTTC.